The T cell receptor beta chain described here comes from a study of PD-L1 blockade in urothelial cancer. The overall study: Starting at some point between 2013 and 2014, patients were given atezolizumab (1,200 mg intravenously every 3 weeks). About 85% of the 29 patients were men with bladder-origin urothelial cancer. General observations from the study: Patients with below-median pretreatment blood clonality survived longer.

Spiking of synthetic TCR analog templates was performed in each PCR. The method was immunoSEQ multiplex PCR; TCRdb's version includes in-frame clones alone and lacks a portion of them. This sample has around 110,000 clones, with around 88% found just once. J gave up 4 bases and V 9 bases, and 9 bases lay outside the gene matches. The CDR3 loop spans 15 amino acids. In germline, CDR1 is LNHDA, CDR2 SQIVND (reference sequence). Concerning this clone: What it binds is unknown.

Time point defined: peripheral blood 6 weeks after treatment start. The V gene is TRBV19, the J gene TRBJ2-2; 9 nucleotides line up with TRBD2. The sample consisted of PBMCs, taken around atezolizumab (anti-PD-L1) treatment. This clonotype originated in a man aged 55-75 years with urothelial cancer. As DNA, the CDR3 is TGTGCCAGCCTAGCGGGGTGGGGGCTCACCGGGGAGCTGTTTTTT. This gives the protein CASLAGWGLTGELFF.